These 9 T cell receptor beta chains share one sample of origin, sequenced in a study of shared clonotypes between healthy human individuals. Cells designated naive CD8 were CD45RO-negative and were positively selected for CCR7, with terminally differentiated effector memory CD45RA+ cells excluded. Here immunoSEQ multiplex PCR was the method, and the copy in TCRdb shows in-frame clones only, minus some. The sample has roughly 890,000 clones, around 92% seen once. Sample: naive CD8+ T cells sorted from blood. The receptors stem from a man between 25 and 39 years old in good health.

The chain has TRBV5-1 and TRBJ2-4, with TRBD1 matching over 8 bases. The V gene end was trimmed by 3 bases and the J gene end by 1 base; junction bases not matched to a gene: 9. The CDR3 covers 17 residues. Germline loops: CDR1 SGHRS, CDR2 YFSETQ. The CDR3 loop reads CASSWDDQGAAKNIQYF. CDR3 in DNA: TGCGCCAGCAGCTGGGATGACCAGGGGGCGGCCAAAAACATTCAGTACTTC.

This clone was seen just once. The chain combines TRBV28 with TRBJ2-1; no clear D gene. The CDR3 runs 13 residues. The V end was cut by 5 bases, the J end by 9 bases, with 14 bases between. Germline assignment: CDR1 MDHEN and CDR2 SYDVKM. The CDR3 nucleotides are TGTGCCAGCAGTCCTACTGGGCTCGGTGAGCAGTTCTTC. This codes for CASSPTGLGEQFF.

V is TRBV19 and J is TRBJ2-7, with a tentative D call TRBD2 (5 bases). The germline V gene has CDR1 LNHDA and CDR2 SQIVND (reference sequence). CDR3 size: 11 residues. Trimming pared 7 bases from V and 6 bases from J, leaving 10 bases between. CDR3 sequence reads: CASTSAGEQYF. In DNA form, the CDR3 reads TGTGCCAGTACTTCTGCGGGCGAGCAGTACTTC.

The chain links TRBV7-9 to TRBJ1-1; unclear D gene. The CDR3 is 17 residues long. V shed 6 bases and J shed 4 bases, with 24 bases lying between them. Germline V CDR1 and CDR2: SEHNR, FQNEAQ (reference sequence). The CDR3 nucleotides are TGTGCCAGCAGGCACATCCTCGGAGCCCCCGGCGCCACTGAAGCTTTCTTT. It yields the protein CASRHILGAPGATEAFF.

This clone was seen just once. CDR3 nucleotide sequence: TGTGCCAGCAGCTCCCTCCGTGACTCTGGAAACACCATATATTTT. Its translation is CASSSLRDSGNTIYF. The chain uses TRBV13 and TRBJ1-3, with unresolved D. The CDR3 runs 15 residues. V was shortened by 4 bases and J by 0 bases, with 10 bases between the two germline ends. The germline V gene encodes CDR1 PRHDT and CDR2 FYEKMQ (reference sequence).

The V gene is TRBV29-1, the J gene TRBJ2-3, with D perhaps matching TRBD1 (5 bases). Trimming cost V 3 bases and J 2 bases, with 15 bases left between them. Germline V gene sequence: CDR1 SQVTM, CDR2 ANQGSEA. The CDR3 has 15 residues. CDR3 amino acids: CSVDLGQGPTDTQYF. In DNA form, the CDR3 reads TGCAGCGTTGACCTGGGGCAGGGTCCCACAGATACGCAGTATTTT.

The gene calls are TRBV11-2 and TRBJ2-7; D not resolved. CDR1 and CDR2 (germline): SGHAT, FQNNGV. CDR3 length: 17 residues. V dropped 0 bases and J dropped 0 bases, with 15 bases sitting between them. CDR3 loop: CASSLDTLTPSSYEQYF. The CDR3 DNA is TGTGCCAGCAGCTTAGACACCTTGACCCCGAGCTCCTACGAGCAGTACTTC.

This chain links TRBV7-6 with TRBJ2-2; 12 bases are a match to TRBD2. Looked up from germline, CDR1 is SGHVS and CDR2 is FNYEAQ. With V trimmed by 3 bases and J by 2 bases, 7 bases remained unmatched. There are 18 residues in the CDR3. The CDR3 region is CASSLVLAGGINTGELFF. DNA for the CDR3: TGTGCCAGCAGCTTGGTTCTAGCGGGAGGGATAAACACCGGGGAGCTGTTTTTT.

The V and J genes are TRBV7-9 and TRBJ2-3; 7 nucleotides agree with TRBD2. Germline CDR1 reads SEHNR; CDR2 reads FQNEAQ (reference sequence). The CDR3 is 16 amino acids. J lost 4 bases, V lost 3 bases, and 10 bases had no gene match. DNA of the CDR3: TGTGCCAGCAGCTTTACGGCGGGAGTAGACTCAGATACGCAGTATTTT. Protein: CASSFTAGVDSDTQYF. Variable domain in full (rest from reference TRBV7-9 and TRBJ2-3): DTGVSQNPRHKITKRGQNVTFRCDPISEHNRLYWYRQTLGQGPEFLTYFQNEAQLEKSRLLSDRFSAERPKGSFSTLEIQRTEQGDSAMYLCASSFTAGVDSDTQYFGPGTRLTVL.